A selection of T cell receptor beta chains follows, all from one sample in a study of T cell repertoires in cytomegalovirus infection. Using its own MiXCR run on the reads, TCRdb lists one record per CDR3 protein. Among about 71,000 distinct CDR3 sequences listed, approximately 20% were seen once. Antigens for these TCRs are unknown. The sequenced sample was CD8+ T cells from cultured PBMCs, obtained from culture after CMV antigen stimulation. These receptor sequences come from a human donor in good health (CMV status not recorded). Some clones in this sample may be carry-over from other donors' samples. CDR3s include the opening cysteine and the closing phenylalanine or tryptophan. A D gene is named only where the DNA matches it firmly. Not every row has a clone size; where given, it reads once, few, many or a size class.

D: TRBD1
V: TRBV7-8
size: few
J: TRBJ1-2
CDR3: CASSPDRPYNYGYTF
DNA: TGTGCCAGCAGCCCGGACAGGCCGTATAACTATGGCTACACCTTC

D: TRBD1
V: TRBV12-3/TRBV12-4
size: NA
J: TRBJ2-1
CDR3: CASSPLGQEVGNEQFF
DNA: TGTGCCAGCAGCCCTTTGGGACAGGAGGTCGGCAATGAGCAGTTCTTC

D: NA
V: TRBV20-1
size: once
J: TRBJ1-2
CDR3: CSASGQGYGYTF
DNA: TGCAGTGCTAGTGGGCAGGGGTATGGCTACACCTTC

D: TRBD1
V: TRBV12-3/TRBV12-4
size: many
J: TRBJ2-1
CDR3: CASRAGTGTYNEQFF
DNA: TGTGCCAGCAGGGCCGGGACAGGGACATACAATGAGCAGTTCTTC

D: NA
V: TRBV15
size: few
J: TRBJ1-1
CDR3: CATSMINTEAFF
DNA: TGTGCCACCAGCATGATCAACACTGAAGCTTTCTTT

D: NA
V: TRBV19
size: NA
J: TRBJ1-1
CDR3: CASSIEARQVGLHAEAFF
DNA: TGTGCCAGTAGTATTGAGGCGAGACAGGTCGGATTGCACGCTGAAGCTTTCTTT

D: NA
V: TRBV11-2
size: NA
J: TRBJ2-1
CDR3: CASSLETEQFF
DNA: TGTGCCAGCAGCTTAGAGACAGAGCAGTTCTTC

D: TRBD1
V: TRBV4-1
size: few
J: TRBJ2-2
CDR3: CASSQTVTGGPTTGELFF
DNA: TGCGCCAGCAGCCAAACAGTCACAGGGGGCCCTACTACCGGGGAGCTGTTTTTT

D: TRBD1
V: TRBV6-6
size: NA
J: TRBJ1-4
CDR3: CASSTGATNEKLFF
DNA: TGTGCCAGCAGTACAGGGGCAACTAATGAAAAACTGTTTTTT

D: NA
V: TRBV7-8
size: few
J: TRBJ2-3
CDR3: CASSLEPGDTQYF
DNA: TGTGCCAGCAGCTTAGAACCCGGAGATACGCAGTATTTT

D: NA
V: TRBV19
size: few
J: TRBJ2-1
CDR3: CASSIYLGQYNEQFF
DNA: TGTGCCAGTAGTATCTACCTGGGGCAGTACAATGAGCAGTTCTTC

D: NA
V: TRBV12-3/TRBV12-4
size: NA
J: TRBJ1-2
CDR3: CASASTLGGFDGYTF
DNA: TGTGCCAGCGCGTCAACCCTAGGAGGTTTTGATGGCTACACCTTC

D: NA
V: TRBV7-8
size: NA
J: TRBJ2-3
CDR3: CASSLRPQGTLTDTQYF
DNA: TGTGCCAGCAGCTTAAGGCCACAGGGAACTCTCACAGATACGCAGTATTTT

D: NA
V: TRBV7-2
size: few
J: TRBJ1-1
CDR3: CASSLKTGRRNTEAFF
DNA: TGTGCCAGCAGCTTGAAAACAGGGAGGAGGAACACTGAAGCTTTCTTT

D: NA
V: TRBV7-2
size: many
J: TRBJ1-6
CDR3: CASSLVGPSPLHF
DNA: TGTGCCAGCAGCTTAGTGGGGCCTTCACCCCTCCACTTT

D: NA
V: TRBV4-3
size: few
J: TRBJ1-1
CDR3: CASSQDRWAVEAFF
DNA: TGCGCCAGCAGCCAAGATCGTTGGGCAGTTGAAGCTTTCTTT

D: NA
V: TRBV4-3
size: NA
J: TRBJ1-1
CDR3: CASSLSLGQYTEAFF
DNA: TGCGCCAGCAGCCTGAGCCTAGGACAGTACACTGAAGCTTTCTTT

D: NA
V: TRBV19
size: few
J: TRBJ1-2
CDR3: CASSSAAGGYGYTF
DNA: TGTGCCAGTAGTTCGGCGGCAGGCGGCTATGGCTACACCTTC

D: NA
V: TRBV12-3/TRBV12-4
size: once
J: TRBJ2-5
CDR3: CASSLGGGASMETQYF
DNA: TGTGCCAGCAGTTTAGGTGGGGGGGCATCTATGGAGACCCAGTACTTC

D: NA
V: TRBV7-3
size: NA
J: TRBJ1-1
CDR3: CASSASPGNTEAFF
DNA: TGTGCCAGCAGCGCGTCACCAGGGAACACTGAAGCTTTCTTT

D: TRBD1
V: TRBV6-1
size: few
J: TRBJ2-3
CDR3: CASSETGGTDTQYF
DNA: TGTGCCAGCAGTGAAACAGGGGGGACAGATACGCAGTATTTT

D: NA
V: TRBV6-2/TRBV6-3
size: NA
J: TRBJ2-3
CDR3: CASSYWRGREDTQYF
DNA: TGTGCCAGCAGTTACTGGAGGGGGCGGGAAGATACGCAGTATTTT

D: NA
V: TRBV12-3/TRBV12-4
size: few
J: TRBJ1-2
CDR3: CASSLSPADGYTF
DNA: TGTGCCAGCAGTTTATCACCAGCGGATGGCTACACCTTC